These 8 T cell receptor beta chains were all obtained from the same sample, sequenced in a study of cytomegalovirus exposure and HLA in healthy donors. Primers for the PCR totalled 60 Vbeta and 13 Jbeta. Profiling relied on immunoSEQ multiplex PCR, and the TCRdb table lists in-frame clones only, not all of them. The data contain 250,000 to 350,000 clones, roughly 88% of them seen just once; the ten biggest clones take up roughly 4%. Sequenced input: PBMCs. These receptors came from a man in his forties in good health and CMV-seropositive.

The rearrangement uses TRBV9 and TRBJ2-7, with D perhaps TRBD2 (6 bases). The CDR3 consists of 14 residues. The ends were cut back, 0 bases at V and 3 bases at J, with 10 bases in the middle. In germline, CDR1 is SGDLS, CDR2 YYNGEE. The CDR3 loop is CASSVGRGLYEQYF. The CDR3 DNA reads TGTGCCAGCAGCGTAGGGAGGGGTCTCTACGAGCAGTACTTC.

The V and J genes are TRBV18 and TRBJ2-5, with 8 bases aligning to TRBD2. In germline, CDR1 is KGHSH, CDR2 LQKENI. This CDR3 spans 14 amino acids. Trimming cost V 4 bases and J 3 bases; bases outside gene matches: 4. CDR3 amino acids: CASSLGAGEETQYF. CDR3 nucleotide sequence: TGTGCCAGCTCACTCGGAGCGGGGGAAGAGACCCAGTACTTC.

This clone came up once. V gene TRBV18 combines with J gene TRBJ2-5; TRBD2 agrees at 8 bases. The junction had 14 bases not matched to a gene; V was cut back by 2 bases and J by 6 bases. The CDR3 is made up of 17 amino acids. Germline V gene data show CDR1 as KGHSH and CDR2 as LQKENI. The CDR3 here is CASSPGLAQGVVQTQYF. The CDR3 DNA reads as TGTGCCAGCTCACCAGGACTAGCTCAGGGTGTGGTCCAGACCCAGTACTTC.

A single count supports this clone. V usage is TRBV9 and J usage is TRBJ2-2; 9 bases map to TRBD1. The germline V gene encodes CDR1 SGDLS and CDR2 YYNGEE. V lost 0 bases, J lost 5 bases, and 5 bases stayed unmatched. This CDR3 region has 16 residues. The CDR3 nucleotides read TGTGCCAGCAGCGTAGCTAGGACAGGGGTGACCGGGGAGCTGTTTTTT. Translating gives CASSVARTGVTGELFF. Filled out from reference TRBV9 and TRBJ2-2, the complete variable domain reads DSGVTQTPKHLITATGQRVTLRCSPRSGDLSVYWYQQSLDQGLQFLIQYYNGEERAKGNILERFSAQQFPDLHSELNLSSLELGDSALYFCASSVARTGVTGELFFGEGSRLTVL.

The chain combines TRBV5-6 with TRBJ1-1, with unresolved D. This CDR3 has 11 residues. Germline V gene data show CDR1 as SGHDT and CDR2 as YYEEEE. Deletions cut 2 bases from V and 11 bases from J, with 10 bases between. Here the CDR3 DNA reads TGTGCCAGCAGCTTTGGAGGGCCGGCTTTCTTT. It codes for CASSFGGPAFF.

This rearrangement joins TRBV5-6 to TRBJ2-5, with TRBD2 identical over 14 bases. Trimming took 0 bases from V and 7 from J; bases not matched to a gene: 8. Germline loops: CDR1 SGHDT, CDR2 YYEEEE. This CDR3 is built from 17 residues. The chain's CDR3 is CASSLVGTSGSVGTQYF. CDR3 DNA: TGTGCCAGCAGCTTGGTGGGGACTAGCGGGAGCGTTGGGACCCAGTACTTC.

J is TRBJ1-1 and V is TRBV27; 9 bases map to TRBD1. The CDR3 spans 15 residues. Germline lookup yields CDR1 MNHEY and CDR2 SMNVEV (reference sequence). J gave up 5 bases and V 2 bases, and 6 bases lay outside the gene matches. The CDR3 DNA reads TGTGCCAGCAGTTTAACCGGGACAGGGCGTACTGAAGCTTTCTTT. Protein: CASSLTGTGRTEAFF.

V gene TRBV13 combines with J gene TRBJ2-3; TRBD2 aligns across 9 bases. The CDR3 extends over 16 amino acids. Looked up from germline, CDR1 is PRHDT and CDR2 is FYEKMQ (reference sequence). J gave up 7 bases and V 4 bases, and 12 bases lay outside the gene matches. Written as DNA, the CDR3 is TGTGCCAGCAGCTCCCGGGGTAGCGGGAGAGGAAATACGCAGTATTTT. This encodes CASSSRGSGRGNTQYF.